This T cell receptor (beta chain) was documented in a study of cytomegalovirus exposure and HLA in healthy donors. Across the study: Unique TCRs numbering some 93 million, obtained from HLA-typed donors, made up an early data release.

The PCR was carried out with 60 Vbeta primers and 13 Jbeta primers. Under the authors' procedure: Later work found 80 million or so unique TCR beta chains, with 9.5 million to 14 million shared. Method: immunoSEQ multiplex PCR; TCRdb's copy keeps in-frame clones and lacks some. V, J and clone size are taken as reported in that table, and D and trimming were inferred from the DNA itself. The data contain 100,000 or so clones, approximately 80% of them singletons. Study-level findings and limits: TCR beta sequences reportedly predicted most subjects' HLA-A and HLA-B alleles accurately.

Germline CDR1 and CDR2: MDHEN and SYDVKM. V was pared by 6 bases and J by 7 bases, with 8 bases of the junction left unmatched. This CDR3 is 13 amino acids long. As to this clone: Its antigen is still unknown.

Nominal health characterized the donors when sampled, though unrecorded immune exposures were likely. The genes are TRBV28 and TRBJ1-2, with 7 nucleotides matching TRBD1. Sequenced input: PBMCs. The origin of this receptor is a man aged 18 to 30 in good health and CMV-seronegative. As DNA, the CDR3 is TGTGCCAGCAGAACGACAGGGTTAATTGGCTACACCTTC. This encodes CASRTTGLIGYTF.